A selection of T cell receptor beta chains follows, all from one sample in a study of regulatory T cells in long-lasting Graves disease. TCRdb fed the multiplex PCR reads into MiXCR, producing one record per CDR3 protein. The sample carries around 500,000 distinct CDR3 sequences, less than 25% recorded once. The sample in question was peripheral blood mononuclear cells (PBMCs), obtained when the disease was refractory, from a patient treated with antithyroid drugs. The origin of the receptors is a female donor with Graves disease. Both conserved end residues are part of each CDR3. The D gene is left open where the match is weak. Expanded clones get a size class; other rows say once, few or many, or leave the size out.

CDR3nt: TGCAGTGCTAGAGATCAGGGACCAACTAATGAAAAACTGTTTTTT
CDR3aa: CSARDQGPTNEKLFF
abundance: many
d_gene: NA
j_gene: TRBJ1-4
len: 15
v_gene: TRBV20-1

CDR3nt: TGTGCCAGCAAACCCCCACGGGGGGCTCGCTACAATGAGCAGTTCTTC
CDR3aa: CASKPPRGARYNEQFF
abundance: NA
d_gene: NA
j_gene: TRBJ2-1
len: 16
v_gene: TRBV7-2

CDR3nt: TGTGCCAGCAGCCCGGGACAGGGGGATGGTCAGCCCCAGCATTTT
CDR3aa: CASSPGQGDGQPQHF
abundance: NA
d_gene: TRBD1
j_gene: TRBJ1-5
len: 15
v_gene: TRBV7-9

CDR3nt: TGCAGTGCTAGAGTTAAGAGCCCCATGAACACTGAAGCTTTCTTT
CDR3aa: CSARVKSPMNTEAFF
abundance: many
d_gene: NA
j_gene: TRBJ1-1
len: 15
v_gene: TRBV20-1

CDR3nt: TGTGCCAGCTCACCACAACAGGGTTTCGAAGCTTTCTTT
CDR3aa: CASSPQQGFEAFF
abundance: many
d_gene: NA
j_gene: TRBJ1-1
len: 13
v_gene: TRBV18

CDR3nt: TGTGCCAGCAGACCTCCGGGGAGCGAGCAGTACTTC
CDR3aa: CASRPPGSEQYF
abundance: NA
d_gene: NA
j_gene: TRBJ2-7
len: 12
v_gene: TRBV6-1

CDR3nt: TGTGCCAGCAGTGTGGGACTAGCGGACTCCTACGAGCAGTACTTC
CDR3aa: CASSVGLADSYEQYF
abundance: few
d_gene: TRBD2
j_gene: TRBJ2-7
len: 15
v_gene: TRBV9

CDR3nt: TGCGCCAGCAGCTTGGCGGGGAAAGACCGCTACACCTTC
CDR3aa: CASSLAGKDRYTF
abundance: NA
d_gene: NA
j_gene: TRBJ1-2
len: 13
v_gene: TRBV5-1

CDR3nt: TGTGCCAGCGGATCCCCCCAGGGATGGGGGACCGGGGAGCTGTTTTTT
CDR3aa: CASGSPQGWGTGELFF
abundance: NA
d_gene: NA
j_gene: TRBJ2-2
len: 16
v_gene: TRBV14

CDR3nt: TGCGCCAGCAGCCAAGAGGGCGGCAGGATCTATGGCTACACCTTC
CDR3aa: CASSQEGGRIYGYTF
abundance: many
d_gene: NA
j_gene: TRBJ1-2
len: 15
v_gene: TRBV4-3

CDR3nt: TGTGCCAGCAGCGCGGGGCCGGGAGAGCAGTACTTC
CDR3aa: CASSAGPGEQYF
abundance: few
d_gene: NA
j_gene: TRBJ2-7
len: 12
v_gene: TRBV9

CDR3nt: TGTGCCAGCGGAAGCGGTTTTAGAGCTTTCTTT
CDR3aa: CASGSGFRAFF
abundance: many
d_gene: NA
j_gene: TRBJ1-1
len: 11
v_gene: TRBV11-2

CDR3nt: TGCAGTGCTGCGGACTGGACTAGCGGTTCTGTGGATGAGCAGTTCTTC
CDR3aa: CSAADWTSGSVDEQFF
abundance: NA
d_gene: TRBD2
j_gene: TRBJ2-1
len: 16
v_gene: TRBV20-1

CDR3nt: TGTGCCTGGAGTGTGGGCTCCTACGAGCAGTACTTC
CDR3aa: CAWSVGSYEQYF
abundance: NA
d_gene: NA
j_gene: TRBJ2-7
len: 12
v_gene: TRBV30

CDR3nt: TGCAGTGCTAGAGATACAAGGGAGGCCTATGGCTACACCTTC
CDR3aa: CSARDTREAYGYTF
abundance: NA
d_gene: NA
j_gene: TRBJ1-2
len: 14
v_gene: TRBV20-1

CDR3nt: TGTGCCAGCAGTTTATTCCTGGGAGGGGCTCTCTTT
CDR3aa: CASSLFLGGALF
abundance: NA
d_gene: NA
j_gene: TRBJ1-1
len: 12
v_gene: TRBV28

CDR3nt: TGCAGCGTTCCCCCCTATGGTGCTGGTGCCGCCTACAATGAGCAGTTCTTC
CDR3aa: CSVPPYGAGAAYNEQFF
abundance: NA
d_gene: NA
j_gene: TRBJ2-1
len: 17
v_gene: TRBV29-1

CDR3nt: TGCAGTGCTAGAGCGGAGAGTATGAGTACAGATACGCAGTATTTT
CDR3aa: CSARAESMSTDTQYF
abundance: NA
d_gene: NA
j_gene: TRBJ2-3
len: 15
v_gene: TRBV20-1

CDR3nt: TGTGCCAGCAGCTTAGAACAGGGAGGGCCATACGAGCAGTACTTC
CDR3aa: CASSLEQGGPYEQYF
abundance: many
d_gene: NA
j_gene: TRBJ2-7
len: 15
v_gene: TRBV11-2

CDR3nt: TGCAGTGCTAGAGATGGCGGACTAGCGGGAGAGGGAGAGACCCAGTACTTC
CDR3aa: CSARDGGLAGEGETQYF
abundance: many
d_gene: TRBD2
j_gene: TRBJ2-5
len: 17
v_gene: TRBV20-1

CDR3nt: TGTGCCAGCAGTCACCGGTGGAAGGAGCAGTACTTC
CDR3aa: CASSHRWKEQYF
abundance: many
d_gene: NA
j_gene: TRBJ2-7
len: 12
v_gene: TRBV25-1

CDR3nt: TGCGCCAGCAGTGCGACTAGCGGGACCGGGGAGCTGTTTTTT
CDR3aa: CASSATSGTGELFF
abundance: few
d_gene: TRBD2
j_gene: TRBJ2-2
len: 14
v_gene: TRBV10-1

CDR3nt: TGTGCCAGCAGCCACTTGTCTCGCGGGATTTATGACACCGGGGAGCTGTTTTTT
CDR3aa: CASSHLSRGIYDTGELFF
abundance: once
d_gene: NA
j_gene: TRBJ2-2
len: 18
v_gene: TRBV3-1

CDR3nt: TGTGCCAGCAGTCCGGGATTTAGCGGCTACGAGCAGTACTTC
CDR3aa: CASSPGFSGYEQYF
abundance: many
d_gene: NA
j_gene: TRBJ2-7
len: 14
v_gene: TRBV27

CDR3nt: TGTGCCAGCAGAGAAACAGGGTTCGACGAGCAGTACTTC
CDR3aa: CASRETGFDEQYF
abundance: many
d_gene: NA
j_gene: TRBJ2-7
len: 13
v_gene: TRBV28

CDR3nt: TGTGCCAGCAGTGCCTTTGCCGGGAAAGGGGCTTTCTTT
CDR3aa: CASSAFAGKGAFF
abundance: NA
d_gene: NA
j_gene: TRBJ1-1
len: 13
v_gene: TRBV25-1

CDR3nt: TGTGCCAGCACCCTCGAAGTTGACTTCTACAATGAGCAGTTCTTC
CDR3aa: CASTLEVDFYNEQFF
abundance: NA
d_gene: NA
j_gene: TRBJ2-1
len: 15
v_gene: TRBV11-2

CDR3nt: TGTGCCAGCAGTTGGCGAAGTGGGGGGAGCTACCAAGAGACCCAGTACTTC
CDR3aa: CASSWRSGGSYQETQYF
abundance: many
d_gene: NA
j_gene: TRBJ2-5
len: 17
v_gene: TRBV12-3/TRBV12-4

CDR3nt: TGTGCCACCTTCCAGGGAGCCGGGGCCAACGTCCTGACTTTC
CDR3aa: CATFQGAGANVLTF
abundance: few
d_gene: NA
j_gene: TRBJ2-6
len: 14
v_gene: TRBV10-3

CDR3nt: TGCGCCAGCAGCTTGGGCAGGGGACTAGCGGGAGTGAGTGGGGCCAACGTCCTGACTTTC
CDR3aa: CASSLGRGLAGVSGANVLTF
abundance: few
d_gene: TRBD2
j_gene: TRBJ2-6
len: 20
v_gene: TRBV5-1

CDR3nt: TGTGCCAGCAGTTACCCGGGGAGAGGGCAGTTCTTC
CDR3aa: CASSYPGRGQFF
abundance: NA
d_gene: NA
j_gene: TRBJ2-1
len: 12
v_gene: TRBV6-2/TRBV6-3

CDR3nt: TGTGCCAGCAGCTTCGAACAGGGGGCGCGGAAGCTGTTTTTT
CDR3aa: CASSFEQGARKLFF
abundance: NA
d_gene: TRBD1
j_gene: TRBJ1-4
len: 14
v_gene: TRBV7-9

CDR3nt: TGCAGTGCTAGGAGGGCTGAGTACGAGCAGTACTTC
CDR3aa: CSARRAEYEQYF
abundance: few
d_gene: NA
j_gene: TRBJ2-7
len: 12
v_gene: TRBV20-1

CDR3nt: TGTGCCAGCAGCTCCCTAAGGGGGGTAAGCTACGAGCAGTACTTC
CDR3aa: CASSSLRGVSYEQYF
abundance: many
d_gene: NA
j_gene: TRBJ2-7
len: 15
v_gene: TRBV11-2

CDR3nt: TGTGCCAGCAGTGACGGTCCCAGGGCCGGGTATGGCTACACCTTC
CDR3aa: CASSDGPRAGYGYTF
abundance: NA
d_gene: NA
j_gene: TRBJ1-2
len: 15
v_gene: TRBV25-1

CDR3nt: TGCGCCAGCAGTGGAGGGAGCAATCAGCCCCAGCATTTT
CDR3aa: CASSGGSNQPQHF
abundance: many
d_gene: NA
j_gene: TRBJ1-5
len: 13
v_gene: TRBV6-2/TRBV6-3

CDR3nt: TGTGCCAGCAGTCCGATTGGGGCTAATGAAAAACTGTTTTTT
CDR3aa: CASSPIGANEKLFF
abundance: many
d_gene: NA
j_gene: TRBJ1-4
len: 14
v_gene: TRBV27

CDR3nt: TGCAGTGCTAGATCCAGCAGGGAGGGTTGGGAGACCCAGTACTTC
CDR3aa: CSARSSREGWETQYF
abundance: many
d_gene: TRBD2
j_gene: TRBJ2-5
len: 15
v_gene: TRBV20-1

CDR3nt: TGTGCCAGCAGTCCACCCCGGACTAGCGGGGGAGTAGCCAAAAACATTCAGTACTTC
CDR3aa: CASSPPRTSGGVAKNIQYF
abundance: many
d_gene: TRBD2
j_gene: TRBJ2-4
len: 19
v_gene: TRBV28

CDR3nt: TGTGCCAGCAGTTTATCGGGACACTTAAACTATGGCTACACCTTC
CDR3aa: CASSLSGHLNYGYTF
abundance: many
d_gene: NA
j_gene: TRBJ1-2
len: 15
v_gene: TRBV27

CDR3nt: TGTGCCAGCAGAGAGCTCGCGGGAGGCGCCTACGAGCAGTACTTC
CDR3aa: CASRELAGGAYEQYF
abundance: NA
d_gene: TRBD2
j_gene: TRBJ2-7
len: 15
v_gene: TRBV6-1

CDR3nt: TGTGCCAGCAGCGATGGGACTTACTCCTCCTCCTACGAGCAGTACTTC
CDR3aa: CASSDGTYSSSYEQYF
abundance: few
d_gene: NA
j_gene: TRBJ2-7
len: 16
v_gene: TRBV9

CDR3nt: TGCGCCAGCAGCCCGGGGGGCAGGGACTTCTACGAGCAGTACTTC
CDR3aa: CASSPGGRDFYEQYF
abundance: few
d_gene: NA
j_gene: TRBJ2-7
len: 15
v_gene: TRBV5-1

CDR3nt: TGTGCCAGCAGCCAAGGGCCCGGGAGGGGCTTGGAGACCCAGTACTTC
CDR3aa: CASSQGPGRGLETQYF
abundance: many
d_gene: TRBD2
j_gene: TRBJ2-5
len: 16
v_gene: TRBV14

CDR3nt: TGCAGCGTTTCTCCGTTGAACACCGGGGAGCTGTTTTTT
CDR3aa: CSVSPLNTGELFF
abundance: many
d_gene: NA
j_gene: TRBJ2-2
len: 13
v_gene: TRBV29-1